The entry below describes one TCR beta chain. These data are taken from a study of cytomegalovirus exposure and HLA in healthy donors. It was with 60 Vbeta and 13 Jbeta primers that the PCR ran. TCRdb keeps only in-frame clones here, not all; method: immunoSEQ multiplex PCR. The sample includes approximately 170,000 clones, roughly 72% of them seen just once. The receptor comes from a woman between 35 and 50 years old in good health and CMV-seronegative. Sample: PBMCs.

The CDR3 region has the DNA TGTGCCAGCAGTTCAACAGGGAGCTCCTACAATGAGCAGTTCTTC. Amino acid sequence: CASSSTGSSYNEQFF. The chain links TRBV6-1 to TRBJ2-1; perhaps TRBD1 as D (6 bases). Trimming left V 5 bases short and J 0 bases short, with 11 bases between. CDR3 size: 15 residues. Looked up from germline, CDR1 is MNHNS and CDR2 is SASEGT.